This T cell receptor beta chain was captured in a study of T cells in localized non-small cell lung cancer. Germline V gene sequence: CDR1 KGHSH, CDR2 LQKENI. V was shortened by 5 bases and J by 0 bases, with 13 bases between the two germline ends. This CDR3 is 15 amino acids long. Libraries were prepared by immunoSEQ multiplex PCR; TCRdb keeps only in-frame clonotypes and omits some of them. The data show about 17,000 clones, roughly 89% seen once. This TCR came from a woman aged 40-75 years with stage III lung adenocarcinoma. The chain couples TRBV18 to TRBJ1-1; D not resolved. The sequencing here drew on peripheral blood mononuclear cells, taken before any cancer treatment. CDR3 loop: CASSLIADLNTEAFF. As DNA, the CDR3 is TGTGCCAGCTCATTAATTGCCGACCTGAACACTGAAGCTTTCTTT.